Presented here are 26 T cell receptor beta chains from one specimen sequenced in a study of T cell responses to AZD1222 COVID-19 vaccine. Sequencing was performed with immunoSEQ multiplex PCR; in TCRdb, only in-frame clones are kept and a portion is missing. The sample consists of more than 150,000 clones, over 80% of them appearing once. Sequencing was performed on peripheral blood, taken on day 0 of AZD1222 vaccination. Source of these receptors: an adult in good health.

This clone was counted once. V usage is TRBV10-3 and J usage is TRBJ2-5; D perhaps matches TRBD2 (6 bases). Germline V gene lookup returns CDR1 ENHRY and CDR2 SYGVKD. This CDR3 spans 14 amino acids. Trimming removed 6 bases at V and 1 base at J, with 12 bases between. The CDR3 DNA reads TGTGCCATCAGCGGGACTGGAATCCAAGAGACCCAGTACTTC. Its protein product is CAISGTGIQETQYF.

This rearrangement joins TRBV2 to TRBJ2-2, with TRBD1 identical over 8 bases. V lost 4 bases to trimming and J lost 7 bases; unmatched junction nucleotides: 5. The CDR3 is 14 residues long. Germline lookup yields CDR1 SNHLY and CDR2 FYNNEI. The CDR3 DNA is TGTGCCAGCAGTGCGACAGGGGATGGCGGGGAGCTGTTTTTT. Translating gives CASSATGDGGELFF.

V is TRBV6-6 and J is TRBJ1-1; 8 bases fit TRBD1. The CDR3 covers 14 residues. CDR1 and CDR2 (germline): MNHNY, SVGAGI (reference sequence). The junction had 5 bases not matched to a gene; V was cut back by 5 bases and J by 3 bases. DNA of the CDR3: TGTGCCAGCAGTAAGACAGGGGCGGACACTGAAGCTTTCTTT. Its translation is CASSKTGADTEAFF.

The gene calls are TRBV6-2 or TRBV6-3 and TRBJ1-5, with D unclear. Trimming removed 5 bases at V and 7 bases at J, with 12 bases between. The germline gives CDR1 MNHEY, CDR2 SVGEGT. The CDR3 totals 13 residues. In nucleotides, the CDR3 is TGTGCCAGCAGTGATCTTCCGGGCCAGCCCCAGCATTTT. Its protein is CASSDLPGQPQHF.

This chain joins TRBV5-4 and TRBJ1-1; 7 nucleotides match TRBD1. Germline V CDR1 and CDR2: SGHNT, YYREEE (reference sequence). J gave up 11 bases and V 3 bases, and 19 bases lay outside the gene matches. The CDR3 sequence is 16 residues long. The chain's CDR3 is CASSSLGQDTVAGAFF. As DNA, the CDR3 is TGTGCCAGCAGCTCCCTCGGACAGGACACTGTTGCTGGTGCTTTCTTT.

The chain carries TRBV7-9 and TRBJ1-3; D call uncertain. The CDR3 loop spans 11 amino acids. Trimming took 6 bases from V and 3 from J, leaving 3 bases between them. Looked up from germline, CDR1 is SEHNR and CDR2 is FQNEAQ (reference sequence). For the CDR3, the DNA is TGTGCCAGCAGTTATGGAAACACCATATATTTT. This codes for CASSYGNTIYF.

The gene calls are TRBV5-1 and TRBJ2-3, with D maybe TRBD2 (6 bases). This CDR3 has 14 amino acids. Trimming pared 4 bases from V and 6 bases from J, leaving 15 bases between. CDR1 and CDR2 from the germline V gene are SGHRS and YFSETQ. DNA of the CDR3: TGCGCCAGCAGCGGGACCACGGGGGTGGATACGCAGTATTTT. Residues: CASSGTTGVDTQYF. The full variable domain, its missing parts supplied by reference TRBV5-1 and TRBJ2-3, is KAGVTQTPRYLIKTRGQQVTLSCSPISGHRSVSWYQQTPGQGLQFLFEYFSETQRNKGNFPGRFSGRQFSNSRSEMNVSTLELGDSALYLCASSGTTGVDTQYFGPGTRLTVL.

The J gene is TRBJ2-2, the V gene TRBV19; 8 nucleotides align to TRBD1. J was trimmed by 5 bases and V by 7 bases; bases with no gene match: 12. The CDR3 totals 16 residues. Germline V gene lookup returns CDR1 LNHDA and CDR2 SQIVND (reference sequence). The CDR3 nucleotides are TGTGCCAGTACCCCTGGGTTGACAGGGGCTACCGGGGAGCTGTTTTTT. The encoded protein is CASTPGLTGATGELFF. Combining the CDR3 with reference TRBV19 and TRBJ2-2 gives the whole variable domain DGGITQSPKYLFRKEGQNVTLSCEQNLNHDAMYWYRQDPGQGLRLIYYSQIVNDFQKGDIAEGYSVSREKKESFPLTVTSAQKNPTAFYLCASTPGLTGATGELFFGEGSRLTVL.

CDR3 sequence (DNA): TGCGCCAGCAGCCAAGGAAGCGGGGAATACAATGAGCAGTTCTTC. Protein product: CASSQGSGEYNEQFF. The J gene is TRBJ2-1, the V gene TRBV4-3; 7 nucleotides match TRBD2. Germline CDR1 is LGHNA and CDR2 is YSLEER. This CDR3 has 15 residues. V lost 1 base and J lost 4; bases outside the gene matches: 4.

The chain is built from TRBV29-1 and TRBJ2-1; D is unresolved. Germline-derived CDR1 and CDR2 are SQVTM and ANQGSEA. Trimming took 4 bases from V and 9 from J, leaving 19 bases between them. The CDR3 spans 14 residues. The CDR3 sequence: CSVGQSTFSGEQFF. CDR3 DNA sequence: TGCAGCGTTGGGCAGTCAACCTTCTCCGGTGAGCAGTTCTTC.

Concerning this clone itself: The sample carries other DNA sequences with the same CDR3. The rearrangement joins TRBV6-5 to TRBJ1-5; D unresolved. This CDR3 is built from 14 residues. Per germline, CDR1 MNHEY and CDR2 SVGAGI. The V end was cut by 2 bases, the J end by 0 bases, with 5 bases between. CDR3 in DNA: TGTGCCAGCAGTTACGGCGGTAGCAATCAGCCCCAGCATTTT. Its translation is CASSYGGSNQPQHF.

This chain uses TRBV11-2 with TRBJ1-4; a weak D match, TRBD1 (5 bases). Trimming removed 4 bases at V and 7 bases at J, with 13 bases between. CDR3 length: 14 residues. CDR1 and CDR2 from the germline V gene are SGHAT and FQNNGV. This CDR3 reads CASSSFGTSEKLFF. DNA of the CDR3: TGTGCCAGCAGCTCCTTCGGGACCAGTGAAAAACTGTTTTTT.

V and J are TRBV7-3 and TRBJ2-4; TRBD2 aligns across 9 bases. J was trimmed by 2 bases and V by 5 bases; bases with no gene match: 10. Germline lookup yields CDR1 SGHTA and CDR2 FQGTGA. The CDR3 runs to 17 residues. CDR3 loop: CASSRGGLAGSKNIQYF. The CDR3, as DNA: TGTGCCAGCAGCCGCGGGGGGCTAGCGGGGTCCAAAAACATTCAGTACTTC.

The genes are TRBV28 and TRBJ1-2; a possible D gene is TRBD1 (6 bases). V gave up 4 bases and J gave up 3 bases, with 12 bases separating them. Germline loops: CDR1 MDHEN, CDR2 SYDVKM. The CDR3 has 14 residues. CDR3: CASSYEQGYYGYTF. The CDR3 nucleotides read TGTGCCAGCAGTTACGAACAGGGTTACTATGGCTACACCTTC.

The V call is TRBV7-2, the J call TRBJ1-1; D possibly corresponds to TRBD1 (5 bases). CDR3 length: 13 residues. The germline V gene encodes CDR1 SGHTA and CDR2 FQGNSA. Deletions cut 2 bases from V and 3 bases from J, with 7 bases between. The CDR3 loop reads CASSLKGDTEAFF. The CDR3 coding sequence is TGTGCCAGCAGCTTAAAAGGGGACACTGAAGCTTTCTTT.

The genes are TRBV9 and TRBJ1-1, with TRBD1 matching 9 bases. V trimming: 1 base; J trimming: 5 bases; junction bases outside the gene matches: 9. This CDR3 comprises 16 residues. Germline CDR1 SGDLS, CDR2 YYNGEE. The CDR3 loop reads CASSVLPGTGRTEAFF. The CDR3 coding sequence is TGTGCCAGCAGCGTACTCCCAGGGACAGGGAGGACTGAAGCTTTCTTT.

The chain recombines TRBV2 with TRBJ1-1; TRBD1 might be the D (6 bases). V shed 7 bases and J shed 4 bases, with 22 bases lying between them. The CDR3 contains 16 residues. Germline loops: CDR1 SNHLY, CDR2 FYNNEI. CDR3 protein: CASTRDGGLGSTEAFF. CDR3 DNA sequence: TGTGCCAGCACCCGTGATGGGGGGCTCGGCAGCACTGAAGCTTTCTTT.

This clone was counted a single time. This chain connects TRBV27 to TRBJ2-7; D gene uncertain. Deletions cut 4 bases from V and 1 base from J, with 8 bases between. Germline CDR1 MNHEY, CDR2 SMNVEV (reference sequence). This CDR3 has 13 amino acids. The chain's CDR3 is CASSSRSSYEQYF. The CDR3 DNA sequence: TGTGCCAGCAGTTCCCGGTCGTCCTACGAGCAGTACTTC.

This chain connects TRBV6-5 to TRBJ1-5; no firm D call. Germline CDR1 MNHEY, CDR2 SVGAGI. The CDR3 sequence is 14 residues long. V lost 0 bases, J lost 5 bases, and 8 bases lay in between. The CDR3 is CASSYSSTDQPQHF. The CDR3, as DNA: TGTGCCAGCAGTTACTCGAGTACGGATCAGCCCCAGCATTTT.

CDR3 in amino acids: CASTPGQGGGGTEAFF. Here the CDR3 DNA reads TGCGCCAGCACCCCGGGACAGGGAGGTGGGGGCACTGAAGCTTTCTTT. The genes are TRBV10-2 and TRBJ1-1, with 9 positions matching TRBD1. The germline CDR1 and CDR2 sequences are WSHSY and SAAADI. V lost 7 bases to trimming and J lost 4 bases; unmatched junction nucleotides: 13. The CDR3 has 16 residues.

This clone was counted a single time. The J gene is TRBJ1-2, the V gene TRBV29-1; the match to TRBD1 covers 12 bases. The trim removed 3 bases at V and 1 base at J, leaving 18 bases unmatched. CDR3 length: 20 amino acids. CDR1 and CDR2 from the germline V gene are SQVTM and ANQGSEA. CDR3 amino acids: CSVDRLRDRGPARLNYGYTF. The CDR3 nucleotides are TGCAGCGTTGATAGGCTTCGGGACAGGGGGCCAGCCCGCCTTAACTATGGCTACACCTTC.

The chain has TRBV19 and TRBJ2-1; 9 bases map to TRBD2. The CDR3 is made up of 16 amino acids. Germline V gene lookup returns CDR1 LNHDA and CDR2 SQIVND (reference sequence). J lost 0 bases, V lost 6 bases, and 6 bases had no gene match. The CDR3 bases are TGTGCCAGTAGGGTGAGCGGGAGGAGCTCCTACAATGAGCAGTTCTTC. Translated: CASRVSGRSSYNEQFF. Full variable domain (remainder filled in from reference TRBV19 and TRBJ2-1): DGGITQSPKYLFRKEGQNVTLSCEQNLNHDAMYWYRQDPGQGLRLIYYSQIVNDFQKGDIAEGYSVSREKKESFPLTVTSAQKNPTAFYLCASRVSGRSSYNEQFFGPGTRLTVL.

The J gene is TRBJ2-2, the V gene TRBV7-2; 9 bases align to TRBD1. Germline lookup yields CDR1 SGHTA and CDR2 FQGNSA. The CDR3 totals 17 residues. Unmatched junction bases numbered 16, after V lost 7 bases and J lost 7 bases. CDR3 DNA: TGTGCCAGCACCCCACCAGCCTGGGACAGGGCGATCGGGGAGCTGTTTTTT. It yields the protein CASTPPAWDRAIGELFF.

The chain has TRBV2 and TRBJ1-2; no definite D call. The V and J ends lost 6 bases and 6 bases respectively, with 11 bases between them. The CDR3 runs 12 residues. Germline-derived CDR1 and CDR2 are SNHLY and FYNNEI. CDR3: CASRRVRDGYTF. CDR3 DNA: TGTGCCAGCAGGAGGGTTAGGGATGGCTACACCTTC.

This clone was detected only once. CDR3 DNA sequence: TGTGCCAGCTCACCATTATTCCAGGACAATGAGCAGTTCTTC. Translating it yields CASSPLFQDNEQFF. The V and J genes are TRBV18 and TRBJ2-1; D is uncertain. This CDR3 spans 14 amino acids. From germline, CDR1 is KGHSH and CDR2 LQKENI. V lost 2 bases to trimming and J lost 5 bases, with 10 bases between them.

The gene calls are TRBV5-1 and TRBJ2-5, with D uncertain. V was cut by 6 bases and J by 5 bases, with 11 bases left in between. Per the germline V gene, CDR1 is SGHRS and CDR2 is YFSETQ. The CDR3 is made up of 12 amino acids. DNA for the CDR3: TGCGCCAGCACAGGTTACGGGGAGACCCAGTACTTC. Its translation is CASTGYGETQYF.